This entry concerns a single T cell receptor (beta chain). This receptor's antigen is unknown. It has no much larger one-base neighbor in the sample; base qualities were not kept. The sample belongs to a study of T cells in Graves' hyperthyroidism and ophthalmopathy (dated by TCRdb to between 2017 and 2020). Regarding the complete study: Peripheral blood samples were taken at initial diagnosis, before any treatment was given. To identify TCR V-J signatures that set the groups apart, the researchers used a discovery cohort of 90 to 100 patients, made up of 43 with Graves' ophthalmopathy and some 60 with stable Graves' hyperthyroidism. Prospective prediction of ophthalmopathy was tested in an independent validation cohort consisting of 18 hyperthyroidism patients and some 16 patients who later progressed to ophthalmopathy. The 100 or so discovery patients were randomly divided into training and test sets at a 7:3 ratio. The study also compared thyroid tissue and blood T-cell repertoires from five or six Graves' hyperthyroidism patients. Following sampling, methimazole starting at 30 mg daily was given to hyperthyroidism patients, and high-dose intravenous methylprednisolone was given to ophthalmopathy patients. The paper describes TCR Vbeta CDR3 sequencing of about 140 peripheral blood samples, made up of about 40 ophthalmopathy patients, around 78 hyperthyroidism patients and about 17 progressor patients.

The CDR3, cysteine through phenylalanine, is 15 amino acids long. The only DNA kept is the CDR3, 45 bases in frame from the first base. From a lookup of the germline V gene, CDR1 and CDR2 are SGHRS and YFSETQ. Trimming accounts for 4 bases at V and 6 bases at J, while the number of junction bases matched to no gene is 8. Ophthalmopathy patients had moderately to severely active disease, Clinical Activity Score of at least 3, NOSPECS grade of at least 4, and duration under 3 months. Any patient with an uncontrolled infection, another autoimmune disease, pregnancy or lactation was excluded. Diagnoses were based on clinical symptoms, serum thyroxine and TRAb, thyroid ultrasound and orbital computed tomography. PBMCs were separated from roughly 10 ml of fresh peripheral blood using Ficoll-Paque density gradient centrifugation. Trizol reagent was used to extract total RNA, and RNA quality was then checked on an Agilent 2100 Bioanalyzer.

The TCR beta CDR3 regions were amplified from the RNA transcripts. A first-round RT-PCR of the TCR CDR3 used the HTBI primer set with the Qiagen OneStep RT-PCR kit. The libraries were constructed in a second round of multiplex PCR and then size-selected and purified. Sequencing of the libraries was done on an Illumina HiSeq2000 using paired-end 100 bp reads. Processing in the source paper ran as follows. SOAPnuke was used to process the raw data, removing reads that contained adapters or uncalled bases, had a mean Phred below 15, or lacked an exact match to the constant primer or identifier. COPE v1.2.5 was used to merge high-quality paired reads, and clonotypes were defined as unique nucleotide sequences. Clonotypes were aligned to IMGT TRBV, TRBD and TRBJ reference segments using MiTCR v1.1. The analysis included only V-J combinations with a frequency above 0.0001, which together covered approximately 99% of the repertoires. A TCS score was defined as the ratio between F50 (clonal expansion) and ExV (chaos), using BLOSUM62-based TCRdist between CDR3 peptides within each V-J. Welch's t-statistics and random forest reduced around 550 V-J features to some 14, which were used in a naive Bayes classifier (R e1071). TCRdb applied fastp at Q25 and MiXCR to the public reads, then kept only in-frame beta chains. Every distinct CDR3 protein forms one entry, paired with its most common genes and DNA. TCRdb, not the original authors, processed these V and J calls. The sample table records hundreds of thousands of distinct CDR3 sequences; roughly 14% of these occur just once. Around 13% of the sample comes from the top ten.

The research as a whole found: Ophthalmopathy was separated from stable hyperthyroidism by a 13 V-J signature model, with around 90% sensitivity and roughly 81% specificity obtained in cross-validation and 80%/75% obtained in testing. Sample size was not statistically predetermined, and investigators were not blinded to group allocation. In validation, the model predicted progression to ophthalmopathy with 60% to 71% sensitivity and roughly 75% specificity, a median of approximately 6.5 months before onset. Most expanded thyroid clonotypes (frequency above 0.001) were also detected in blood, suggesting blood repertoires may reflect thyroid immune responses.

This receptor was identified in a man in his late teens or twenties with Graves' ophthalmopathy. The V gene is TRBV5-1 and the J gene is TRBJ2-1, and 9 junction bases match TRBD1. The sample was blood. The CDR3 protein is CASSLPDRGGNEQFF. The DNA reads as follows: TGCGCCAGCAGCCTCCCGGACAGGGGAGGCAATGAGCAGTTCTTC.